Each of the 24 T cell receptor beta chains below was sequenced from the same sample in a study of blood T cell repertoires in COVID-19. Only in-frame clones appear in the TCRdb table, and some are missing; sequencing was by immunoSEQ multiplex PCR. The sample lists about 12,000 clones; 82% were seen once. Sample: peripheral blood. Every receptor here comes from a human donor in a cohort sampled during active COVID-19.

The rearrangement uses TRBV5-1 and TRBJ2-3; TRBD2 aligns across 7 bases. The CDR3 runs 17 residues. V was clipped by 4 bases and J by 2 bases; unmatched bases: 13. Germline V gives CDR1 SGHRS, CDR2 YFSETQ. CDR3 sequence reads: CASSSQPAGSTTDTQYF. The CDR3 region has the DNA TGCGCCAGCAGCAGTCAACCAGCGGGGAGTACCACAGATACGCAGTATTTT.

In DNA form, the CDR3 reads TGTGCCAGCAGCCTTTACAGGGGTACTGGGGCCAACGTCCTGACTTTC. Translation: CASSLYRGTGANVLTF. V is TRBV14 and J is TRBJ2-6; 7 bases are shared with TRBD1. CDR1 is SGHDN, CDR2 FVKESK, per germline. The CDR3 contains 16 residues. Unmatched junction bases numbered 5, after V lost 4 bases and J lost 2 bases.

The chain joins TRBV7-2 to TRBJ2-1, with TRBD1 matching 7 bases. Germline V CDR1 and CDR2: SGHTA, FQGNSA. This CDR3 spans 15 amino acids. V shed 0 bases and J 1 base; nucleotides not matched to a gene: 0. CDR3: CASSLAQGSYNEQFF. The DNA for the CDR3 is TGTGCCAGCAGCTTAGCACAGGGGTCCTACAATGAGCAGTTCTTC.

The rearrangement uses TRBV2 and TRBJ2-5; TRBD1 is a possible D gene (6 bases). This CDR3 region has 14 residues. Trimming removed 8 bases at V and 2 bases at J, with 15 bases between. The germline gives CDR1 SNHLY, CDR2 FYNNEI. This chain's CDR3 is CASHIPGAQETQYF. CDR3 sequence (DNA): TGTGCCAGCCATATCCCAGGGGCACAAGAGACCCAGTACTTC.

The chain has TRBV11-2 and TRBJ2-2; 9 nucleotides agree with TRBD1. This CDR3 has 15 residues. V gave up 1 base and J gave up 5 bases; unmatched junction bases: 2. From germline, CDR1 is SGHAT and CDR2 FQNNGV. CDR3 nucleotide sequence: TGTGCCAGCAGCTTAGGTGGGACAGGGACCGGGGAGCTGTTTTTT. Translated: CASSLGGTGTGELFF.

This clone was seen a few times. The rearrangement joins TRBV5-1 to TRBJ1-1; TRBD1 might be the D (6 bases). The germline V gene encodes CDR1 SGHRS and CDR2 YFSETQ. The CDR3 runs 16 residues. V dropped 2 bases and J dropped 1 base, with 15 bases sitting between them. The CDR3 bases are TGCGCCAGCAGCTTCCGACAGGCGACCGAGAACACTGAAGCTTTCTTT. It is translated as CASSFRQATENTEAFF.

The chain joins TRBV5-4 to TRBJ2-2; tentative D call: TRBD2 (6 bases). Per germline, CDR1 SGHNT and CDR2 YYREEE (reference sequence). The CDR3 is made up of 16 amino acids. Trimming stripped 4 bases from V and 5 bases from J, with 18 bases between. The CDR3 is CASSNPVGGLTGELFF. The DNA of the CDR3 is TGTGCCAGCAGCAACCCGGTGGGGGGTCTAACCGGGGAGCTGTTTTTT. The entire variable domain, with the rest obtained from reference TRBV5-4 and TRBJ2-2, is as follows: ETGVTQSPTHLIKTRGQQVTLRCSSQSGHNTVSWYQQALGQGPQFIFQYYREEENGRGNFPPRFSGLQFPNYSSELNVNALELDDSALYLCASSNPVGGLTGELFFGEGSRLTVL.

The J gene is TRBJ2-4, the V gene TRBV7-2; weak D call: TRBD1 (6 bases). Germline V gene sequence: CDR1 SGHTA, CDR2 FQGNSA. The CDR3 is 14 residues long. Between the trimmed V and J ends, which lost 5 bases and 9 bases, there was a span of 17 bases. The CDR3 DNA follows: TGTGCCAGCAGCCCAAGACAGGCTATAAGCATTCAGTACTTC. It codes for CASSPRQAISIQYF.

The CDR3 DNA sequence: TGCGCCAGCAGCTTGGCGGTGGGCACAGATACGCAGTATTTT. Translation gives CASSLAVGTDTQYF. The chain links TRBV5-1 to TRBJ2-3; D uncertain. V shed 0 bases and J shed 1 base, with 6 bases lying between them. The CDR3 sequence is 14 residues long. Germline V gene data show CDR1 as SGHRS and CDR2 as YFSETQ.

V usage is TRBV7-3 and J usage is TRBJ1-6, with 10 bases aligning to TRBD1. This CDR3 comprises 15 residues. The germline V gene encodes CDR1 SGHTA and CDR2 FQGTGA. J gave up 7 bases and V 4 bases, and 4 bases lay outside the gene matches. CDR3 protein: CASSSTGGGNSPLHF. CDR3 DNA: TGTGCCAGCAGCTCGACAGGGGGCGGCAATTCACCCCTCCACTTT.

In this sample, this clone turned up a few times. The rearrangement uses TRBV7-3 and TRBJ2-7; 7 bases are shared with TRBD1. The germline CDR1 and CDR2 sequences are SGHTA and FQGTGA. The CDR3 spans 15 residues. V was pared by 5 bases and J by 2 bases, with 9 bases of the junction left unmatched. In nucleotides, the CDR3 is TGTGCCAGCAGCCAGAAGGGACAGTTCCCCTACGAGCAGTACTTC. It translates to CASSQKGQFPYEQYF.

CDR3 protein: CASSPLGQINKDTQYF. CDR3 nucleotide sequence: TGTGCCAGCTCACCACTGGGACAGATCAATAAAGATACGCAGTATTTT. The V gene is TRBV18, the J gene TRBJ2-3; 7 nucleotides match TRBD1. V gave up 1 base and J gave up 5 bases; unmatched junction bases: 9. Looked up from germline, CDR1 is KGHSH and CDR2 is LQKENI. The CDR3 has 16 amino acids.

CDR3 coding DNA: TGTGCCAGCAGCCTCAGACTAGCGGGAAACAATGAGCAGTTCTTC. As protein: CASSLRLAGNNEQFF. The V gene is TRBV7-3, the J gene TRBJ2-1; 11 positions agree with TRBD2. CDR3 length: 15 residues. With V trimmed by 5 bases and J by 5 bases, 5 bases remained unmatched. Germline lookup yields CDR1 SGHTA and CDR2 FQGTGA.

The V gene is TRBV6-5, the J gene TRBJ2-3, with 10 bases fitting TRBD1. In germline, CDR1 is MNHEY, CDR2 SVGAGI. The length of the CDR3 is 14 residues. V lost 6 bases and J lost 4; bases outside the gene matches: 4. Here the CDR3 reads CASRPGTGADTQYF. The DNA of the CDR3 is TGTGCCAGCAGACCCGGGACAGGGGCAGATACGCAGTATTTT.

V is TRBV7-6 and J is TRBJ2-7, with a tentative D call TRBD1 (5 bases). This CDR3 region has 14 residues. The V and J ends lost 3 bases and 4 bases respectively, with 13 bases between them. Per the germline V gene, CDR1 is SGHVS and CDR2 is FNYEAQ. The CDR3 loop reads CASSLQGSGYEQYF. The DNA for the CDR3 is TGTGCCAGCAGCTTGCAGGGATCTGGTTACGAGCAGTACTTC.

The chain couples TRBV21-1 to TRBJ1-2; the tabulated D call, TRBD1, remains unverified against the DNA. TRBV21-1 corresponds to a pseudogene. The CDR3 extends over 14 amino acids. The DNA of the CDR3 is TGTGCCAGCAGCACAGACAGGCTTCCCTATGGCTACACCTTC. The encoded protein is CASSTDRLPYGYTF.

V and J are TRBV5-1 and TRBJ2-3; 13 nucleotides line up with TRBD2. V shed 4 bases, J shed 8 bases, and the junction held 10 bases outside the gene matches. The V gene's germline CDR1 is SGHRS and CDR2 YFSETQ. The length of the CDR3 is 16 residues. The CDR3 reads CASSRGLAGTSGTQYF. In DNA form, the CDR3 reads TGCGCCAGCAGCAGGGGACTAGCGGGGACGTCCGGTACGCAGTATTTT.

In this sample, this clone is medium-sized. The chain is built from TRBV11-2 and TRBJ2-3; TRBD2 matches 9 bases. CDR1 and CDR2 from the germline V gene are SGHAT and FQNNGV. The CDR3 has 20 residues. V lost 0 bases to trimming and J lost 0 bases; unmatched junction nucleotides: 13. The CDR3 region is CASSLDSGGGGGFSTDTQYF. In DNA form, the CDR3 reads TGTGCCAGCAGCTTAGATTCTGGTGGCGGGGGGGGATTTAGCACAGATACGCAGTATTTT.

The chain carries TRBV18 and TRBJ1-2; 8 bases fit TRBD1. Per germline, CDR1 KGHSH and CDR2 LQKENI. The V and J ends lost 4 bases and 1 base, in that order; junction bases with no gene match: 8. The CDR3 is 16 residues long. DNA for the CDR3: TGTGCCAGCTCACTTCAGGGGGCGGTCGGTAACTATGGCTACACCTTC. Translating it yields CASSLQGAVGNYGYTF.

The rearrangement links TRBV5-4 to TRBJ2-1; tentative D call: TRBD2 (5 bases). Germline V gives CDR1 SGHNT, CDR2 YYREEE (reference sequence). V was pared by 5 bases and J by 8 bases, with 17 bases between. There are 14 residues in the CDR3. The CDR3 sequence: CASRDRARADEQFF. As DNA, the CDR3 is TGTGCCAGCAGGGACCGGGCTAGAGCGGATGAGCAGTTCTTC. Full variable domain (rest looked up from reference TRBV5-4 and TRBJ2-1): ETGVTQSPTHLIKTRGQQVTLRCSSQSGHNTVSWYQQALGQGPQFIFQYYREEENGRGNFPPRFSGLQFPNYSSELNVNALELDDSALYLCASRDRARADEQFFGPGTRLTVL.

J is TRBJ2-1 and V is TRBV5-1; 9 positions match TRBD1. Trimming took 7 bases from V and 5 from J; bases not matched to a gene: 4. The CDR3 spans 13 residues. The germline gives CDR1 SGHRS, CDR2 YFSETQ. The CDR3 DNA follows: TGCGCCAGCGCCGGGACAGGGAACAATGAGCAGTTCTTC. Protein sequence: CASAGTGNNEQFF.

The chain uses TRBV5-4 and TRBJ2-3, with 8 bases fitting TRBD2. This CDR3 is built from 15 residues. Trimming at V came to 4 bases and at J to 3 bases, leaving 7 bases not matched to a gene. CDR1 is SGHNT, CDR2 YYREEE, per germline (reference sequence). The CDR3, as DNA: TGTGCCAGCAGCGTTAGCGGGGCTGGGACAGATACGCAGTATTTT. As protein: CASSVSGAGTDTQYF. The full variable domain, its missing parts supplied by reference TRBV5-4 and TRBJ2-3, is ETGVTQSPTHLIKTRGQQVTLRCSSQSGHNTVSWYQQALGQGPQFIFQYYREEENGRGNFPPRFSGLQFPNYSSELNVNALELDDSALYLCASSVSGAGTDTQYFGPGTRLTVL.

The gene calls are TRBV3-1 (or the pseudogene TRBV3-2) and TRBJ1-1, with 7 bases fitting TRBD1. CDR1 and CDR2 from the germline V gene are LGHDT and YNNKEL (reference sequence). V shed 3 bases, J shed 5 bases, and the junction held 6 bases outside the gene matches. The CDR3 has 14 amino acids. Here the CDR3 DNA reads TGTGCCAGCAGCCACTACCAGGGGGGTACTGAAGCTTTCTTT. Its translation is CASSHYQGGTEAFF.

The chain carries TRBV7-9 and TRBJ2-3; D not resolved. Trimming left V 5 bases short and J 8 bases short, with 11 bases between. The CDR3 runs 12 residues. Germline-derived CDR1 and CDR2 are SEHNR and FQNEAQ (reference sequence). The CDR3 DNA sequence: TGTGCCAGCAGCCCCCTATTAACTACGCAGTATTTT. Residues: CASSPLLTTQYF.